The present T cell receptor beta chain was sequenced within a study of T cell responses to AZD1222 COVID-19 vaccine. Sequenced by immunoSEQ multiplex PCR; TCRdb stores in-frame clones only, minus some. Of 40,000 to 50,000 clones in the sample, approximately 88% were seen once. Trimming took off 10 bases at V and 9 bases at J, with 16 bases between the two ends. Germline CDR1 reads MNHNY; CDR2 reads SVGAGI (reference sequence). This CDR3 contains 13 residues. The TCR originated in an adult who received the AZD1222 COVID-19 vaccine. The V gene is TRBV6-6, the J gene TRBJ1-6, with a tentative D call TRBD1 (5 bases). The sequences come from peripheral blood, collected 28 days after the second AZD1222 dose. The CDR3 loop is CAIDGGSGSPLHF. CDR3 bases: TGTGCCATTGACGGGGGATCTGGTTCACCCCTCCACTTT.